The next 30 T cell receptor beta chains were all read from a single sample in a study of tumor-infiltrating lymphocytes in primary liver carcinoma. Starting material of about 450 ng total RNA yielded TCR beta cDNA via a constant-region primer. Three rounds of nested multiplex PCR with slightly modified ARM-PCR produced TCR beta libraries. The study ran its first two PCR rounds for roughly 10 cycles each, using TRBV1-TRBV30 forward primers and a C-beta reverse primer. TCRdb reprocessed the multiplex PCR reads via MiXCR and lists one record per CDR3 protein. The sample has about 330,000 distinct CDR3 sequences, less than 65% seen once. Extraction also yielded germline DNA, while blood RNA was obtained from unsorted whole blood. Sequencing used peripheral blood. These receptors were collected from a man aged 40-49 years with primary liver carcinoma and hepatitis B virus infection.

Comment on this clonotype: At one end the junction does not follow the germline gene, possibly because of a read error. The genes are TRBV11-3 and TRBJ2-1; 9 bases are a match to TRBD2. The CDR3 covers 15 residues. Germline-derived CDR1 and CDR2 are SGHNT and YENEEA. CDR3 nucleotide sequence: TGTGCCAGCAGCTTGGGACTAGCAGGAGCGGGTGAGAAGTTCTTT. Protein sequence: CASSLGLAGAGEKFF.

A note on this clonotype: A single base separates this from a much larger clone, so it may be a read error. The chain carries TRBV29-1 and TRBJ2-5, with 13 nucleotides matching TRBD2. Germline V gene lookup returns CDR1 SQVTM and CDR2 ANQGSEA. Losses at the gene ends were 7 bases for V and 6 bases for J; bases not matched to a gene: 5. The CDR3 sequence is 13 residues long. The CDR3 loop is CSAGTSGIKTQYF. The CDR3 region has the DNA TGCAGCGCTGGGACTAGCGGGATAAAGACCCAGTACTTC.

As concerns this clonotype: The junction shows a germline mismatch at one end, possibly a read error. The chain employs TRBV11-2 and TRBJ2-1; possible D gene TRBD2, 5 bases. CDR3 length: 16 residues. Looked up from germline, CDR1 is SGHAT and CDR2 is FQNNGV. The CDR3 loop reads CASSLADSNSSNEQFF. Here the CDR3 DNA reads TGTGCCAGCAGCTTAGCGGACTCAAACTCCTCCAATGAGCAGTTCTTC.

Comment on this clonotype: This could be a read error, since a much larger clone is one nucleotide away. This rearrangement joins TRBV6-2 or TRBV6-3 to TRBJ1-2; TRBD1 matches at 7 bases. Germline values: CDR1 MNHEY, CDR2 SVGEGT. V dropped 2 bases and J dropped 2; count of bases not matched to a gene: 5. There are 15 residues in the CDR3. CDR3 region: CASSYRDRENYGYTF. The CDR3 DNA is TGTGCCAGCAGTTACCGGGACAGAGAAAACTATGGCTACACCTTC.

In regard to this clonotype: One base away lies a much larger clone, so this may be a sequencing read error. The chain couples TRBV6-1 to TRBJ2-3; perhaps TRBD1 as D (6 bases). Germline CDR1 and CDR2: MNHNS and SASEGT. CDR3 length: 15 amino acids. The CDR3 DNA follows: TGTGCCAGCAGTCCCTCGGGACACCACACAGATACGCATTATTTT. Encoded protein: CASSPSGHHTDTHYF.

This clonotype has a count of ten or more. The CDR3 spells CAAGPNTGELFF. CDR3 in DNA: TGTGCCGCGGGTCCCAACACCGGGGAGCTGTTTTTT. The rearrangement uses TRBV10-3 and TRBJ2-2; weak D call: TRBD2 (5 bases). Germline V lookup: CDR1 ENHRY, CDR2 SYGVKD. V gave up 11 bases and J gave up 2 bases, with 9 bases separating them. This CDR3 has 12 residues.

To note about this clonotype: This clone may be a read error of a much larger clone one base away. The rearrangement joins TRBV6-2 or TRBV6-3 to TRBJ2-7, with TRBD2 matching 10 bases. The J segment lost 0 bases and the V segment lost 7 bases, leaving 12 bases of the junction unmatched. This CDR3 has 17 amino acids. Looked up from germline, CDR1 is MNHEY and CDR2 is SVGEGT. The CDR3 bases are TGTGCCAGCAAGATAGCAAGCGGGAGGGACAACTCCTACGAGCAGTACTTC. Its translation is CASKIASGRDNSYEQYF.

In regard to this clonotype: At one boundary the junction diverges from the germline segment, which might be a read error. The rearrangement joins TRBV6-5 to TRBJ1-6; no clear D. The CDR3 length is 16 residues. Germline V lookup: CDR1 MNHEY, CDR2 SVGAGI. In DNA, the CDR3 is TGTGCCAGCAGTTACTCCTTGGAGGTTTATAGTTCACCCCTTCACTTT. Its translation is CASSYSLEVYSSPLHF.

The genes are TRBV5-6 and TRBJ2-7; D is uncertain. Trimming pared 2 bases from V and 6 bases from J, leaving 12 bases between. From germline, CDR1 is SGHDT and CDR2 YYEEEE. The CDR3 runs to 13 residues. The CDR3 DNA follows: TGTGCCAGCAGCTTTACGAACACCTCCGAGCAGTACTTC. Residues: CASSFTNTSEQYF.

This clonotype was seen many times. The V and J genes are TRBV12-3 or TRBV12-4 and TRBJ2-7; 8 positions match TRBD1. The CDR3 is 14 residues long. The ends lost 3 bases at V and 4 bases at J; junction bases unmatched: 5. CDR3 nucleotides: TGTGCCAGCAGTTTCGACAGGGGTATGTACGAGCAGTACTTC. This gives the protein CASSFDRGMYEQYF.

Notes on this clonotype: Possible read error: a much larger clone is one base away. V is TRBV6-1 and J is TRBJ1-2; no definite D call. Germline V gene lookup returns CDR1 MNHNS and CDR2 SASEGT. Trimming removed 4 bases at V and 5 bases at J, with 11 bases between. The length of the CDR3 is 13 residues. CDR3 coding DNA: TGTGCCAGCAGTGTGGTGGCTGCTTATGGCTACACCTTC. Its protein product is CASSVVAAYGYTF.

A remark on this clonotype: The final CDR3 position lacks the conserved phenylalanine or tryptophan, pointing to a likely read error. The chain employs TRBV11-2 and TRBJ2-1; D unresolved. The V and J ends lost 1 base and 5 bases respectively, with 6 bases between them. Germline V gene lookup returns CDR1 SGHAT and CDR2 FQNNGV. This CDR3 spans 13 amino acids. The CDR3 DNA reads TGTGCCAGCAGCTTAGGGGGTGACAATGAGCAGTTCTCC. It codes for CASSLGGDNEQFS.

Concerning this clonotype itself: Since a much larger clone is just one base distant, this may be a read error. The V and J genes are TRBV6-2 or TRBV6-3 and TRBJ2-5, with D perhaps matching TRBD1 or TRBD2 (7 bases each). The CDR3 spans 16 residues. The germline CDR1 and CDR2 sequences are MNHEY and SVGEGT. With 8 bases removed from V and 2 bases from J, the gap between germline ends came to 21 bases. The CDR3 protein is CASRPRGGPVQETQYF. CDR3 DNA: TGTGCCAGCCGTCCCAGGGGGGGCCCGGTACAAGAGACCCAGTACTTC.

Details on this clonotype: A read error may explain this, as a much larger clone is one base away. The V and J genes are TRBV6-2 or TRBV6-3 and TRBJ2-5, with 9 nucleotides matching TRBD2. V trimming: 3 bases; J trimming: 4 bases; junction bases outside the gene matches: 6. Germline-derived CDR1 and CDR2 are MNHEY and SVGEGT. The CDR3 is made up of 15 amino acids. The CDR3 nucleotides read TGTGCCAGCAGTTATGGACTAGCGTTTCGAGAGACCCAGTACTTC. It translates to CASSYGLAFRETQYF.

CDR3 bases: TGTGCCAGCAGCACCTGGGAAAGCTACACCGGGGAGCTGTTTTTT. This codes for CASSTWESYTGELFF. The rearrangement joins TRBV11-3 to TRBJ2-2; D is ambiguous. CDR3 size: 15 residues. Trimming took off 5 bases at V and 3 bases at J, with 13 bases between the two ends. Looked up from germline, CDR1 is SGHNT and CDR2 is YENEEA.

The V and J genes are TRBV5-1 and TRBJ2-1, with D perhaps assigned TRBD1 or TRBD2 (5 bases each). The CDR3 has 14 residues. The V gene lost 8 bases and the J gene lost 7 bases, with 19 bases spanning the gap. The germline CDR1 and CDR2 sequences are SGHRS and YFSETQ. CDR3 sequence (DNA): TGCGCCAGTAACCGGGATAGGGGTCCGAATGAGCAGTTCTTC. It translates to CASNRDRGPNEQFF.

The chain employs TRBV2 and TRBJ2-5; D gene ambiguous. Looked up from germline, CDR1 is SNHLY and CDR2 is FYNNEI. CDR3 size: 16 residues. Deletions cut 11 bases from V and 8 bases from J, with 30 bases between. The DNA of the CDR3 is TGTGCCGTTAGTGAAATCCTTAGGCGGCCGGGCGGAACCCAGTACTTC. Translated: CAVSEILRRPGGTQYF.

Concerning this clonotype itself: The junction departs from the called germline gene at one end, perhaps through a read error. This chain connects TRBV12-3 or TRBV12-4 to TRBJ1-1; 10 bases agree with TRBD1. This CDR3 is built from 14 residues. CDR3 sequence: CVSSSQPGQGRAFF. CDR3 nucleotide sequence: TGTGTCAGCAGTTCCCAGCCGGGACAGGGGAGGGCTTTCTTT.

In this sample, this clonotype turned up many times. CDR3 residues: CASSQDNYYGYTF. The CDR3 DNA sequence: TGCGCCAGCAGCCAAGATAATTACTATGGCTACACCTTC. V usage is TRBV4-1 and J usage is TRBJ1-2; unclear D gene. Germline V gene lookup returns CDR1 MGHRA and CDR2 YSYEKL. The V end lost 0 bases, the J end lost 3 bases, and 5 bases lay between the germline ends. CDR3 length: 13 amino acids.

Comments on this clonotype: A much larger clone lies a single base off, so this may be a read error. V and J are TRBV5-1 and TRBJ2-1; D is possibly TRBD2 (5 bases). The length of the CDR3 is 18 residues. CDR1 is SGHRS, CDR2 YFSETQ, per germline. The CDR3 region has the DNA TGCGCCAGCAACTTGGCCGCTGGGAGCGGCCGCTCCTACAATGAGCAGTTCTTC. It is translated as CASNLAAGSGRSYNEQFF.

Turning to this clonotype: Germline is not matched at one junction end, which may reflect a read error. The V and J genes are TRBV5-5 and TRBJ2-7; 8 nucleotides match TRBD1. Germline V lookup: CDR1 SGHKS, CDR2 YYEKEE (reference sequence). This CDR3 has 15 residues. The CDR3 region has the DNA TGTGCCATCAGCTTGTTGCCTGGACAGGGTTCCGAGCAGTACTTC. It yields the protein CAISLLPGQGSEQYF.

Remarks on this clonotype: A read error may be the cause here, since a much bigger clone is one base away. The genes are TRBV10-1 and TRBJ2-7, with D possibly matching TRBD2 (6 bases). Germline V gene lookup returns CDR1 WNHNN and CDR2 SYGVQD (reference sequence). The V and J ends lost 8 bases and 9 bases respectively, with 26 bases between them. This CDR3 is built from 15 residues. CDR3 sequence: CASSGRGTQTHGQYF. CDR3 coding DNA: TGCGCCAGCTCGGGGCGCGGGACCCAAACCCACGGGCAGTACTTC.

V and J are TRBV29-1 and TRBJ1-1; D perhaps matches TRBD1 (6 bases). The CDR3 totals 13 residues. CDR1 and CDR2 from the germline V gene are SQVTM and ANQGSEA. V was cut by 6 bases and J by 8 bases, with 19 bases left in between. The CDR3 DNA reads as TGCAGCGTCGTTACTACGGGGGGGCTGGAAGCTTTCTTT. Amino acid sequence: CSVVTTGGLEAFF.

The chain combines TRBV11-2 with TRBJ2-2; maybe TRBD2 (5 bases). The CDR3 length is 17 residues. Germline assignment: CDR1 SGHAT and CDR2 FQNNGV. V was pared by 5 bases and J by 4 bases, with 20 bases between. CDR3 nucleotide sequence: TGTGCCAGCAGCCTAGTTAGGACTCTACCGGGCACCGGGGAGCTGTTTTTT. Amino acids: CASSLVRTLPGTGELFF. The full variable domain, in which reference TRBV11-2 and TRBJ2-2 provide the parts outside the CDR3, is EAGVAQSPRYKIIEKRQSVAFWCNPISGHATLYWYQQILGQGPKLLIQFQNNGVVDDSQLPKDRFSAERLKGVDSTLKIQPAKLEDSAVYLCASSLVRTLPGTGELFFGEGSRLTVL.

As for this clonotype: A much more abundant neighbour one base away suggests this may be a read error. The J gene is TRBJ1-1, the V gene TRBV7-8, with no clear D. CDR1 and CDR2 from the germline V gene are SGHVS and FQNEAQ. Trimming took 5 bases from V and 5 from J, leaving 15 bases between them. This CDR3 is built from 14 residues. The CDR3, as DNA: TGTGCCAGCAGCGTCAACCGACAATTTACTGAAGCTTTCTTT. Its translation: CASSVNRQFTEAFF.

This clonotype was seen repeatedly, ten times or more. V and J are TRBV28 and TRBJ1-1; perhaps TRBD1 as D (6 bases). V lost 10 bases and J lost 2, with 14 bases in between. Germline loops: CDR1 MDHEN, CDR2 SYDVKM. CDR3 length: 13 residues. The CDR3 DNA sequence: TGTGCCACCCTGAACAGGGCAAACACTGAAGCTTTCTTT. Translation: CATLNRANTEAFF.

V and J are TRBV5-6 and TRBJ2-1, with 10 bases identical to TRBD2. The CDR3 contains 17 residues. V gave up 2 bases and J gave up 5 bases; unmatched junction bases: 10. The germline CDR1 and CDR2 sequences are SGHDT and YYEEEE. CDR3: CASSFLLAGDLNNEQFF. As DNA, the CDR3 is TGTGCCAGCAGCTTTCTCCTAGCGGGGGACCTAAACAATGAGCAGTTCTTC.

A remark on this clonotype: One end of the junction is discordant with germline, which a read error may explain. This chain links TRBV6-6 with TRBJ2-4; D gene uncertain. CDR3 length equals 10 residues. Germline V gene data show CDR1 as MNHNY and CDR2 as SVGAGI (reference sequence). CDR3 DNA: TGTGCCAGCGGATCTGACATGCAGTACTTC. Protein: CASGSDMQYF.

As to this clonotype: A much larger clone differs from this one at a single base, so this may be a read error. The gene calls are TRBV28 and TRBJ2-1, with unresolved D. Germline CDR1 and CDR2: MDHEN and SYDVKM. The CDR3 contains 13 residues. V gave up 2 bases and J gave up 6 bases, with 8 bases separating them. The CDR3 coding sequence is TGTGCCAGCAGTTTAATAGTGGGCAATGAGCAGTTCTTC. Translation: CASSLIVGNEQFF.

Note on this clonotype: A much larger clone sits a single nucleotide away, making a read error possible. The chain recombines TRBV29-1 with TRBJ2-7; TRBD1 aligns across 11 bases. The CDR3 covers 13 residues. Per the germline V gene, CDR1 is SQVTM and CDR2 is ANQGSEA. The CDR3 DNA reads TGCAGCGTTCGGACAGGGGGCAACTACGAGCTGTACTTC. Translated, it gives CSVRTGGNYELYF.